These 24 T cell receptor beta chains share one sample of origin, sequenced in a study of shared clonotypes between healthy human individuals. TCRdb's table, derived via immunoSEQ multiplex PCR, lists solely in-frame clones and lacks some. The top ten clones hold roughly 0.13% of a sample with more than 2 million clones, 90% to 96% of them seen once. The sequenced sample consisted of naive CD4+ T cells sorted from blood. Subset defined: CD45RA+ positively selected. These receptors all come from a man between 18 and 35 years old in good health.

The chain employs TRBV27 and TRBJ1-6; 12 bases agree with TRBD1. CDR3 length: 16 residues. Germline lookup yields CDR1 MNHEY and CDR2 SMNVEV (reference sequence). With 1 base clipped from V and 10 bases from J, the junction kept 5 bases outside the gene matches. The CDR3 protein is CASSLFGTGGLSPLHF. Written as DNA, the CDR3 is TGTGCCAGCAGTTTATTTGGGACAGGGGGCTTATCACCCCTCCACTTT.

The chain joins TRBV12-5 to TRBJ2-4, with TRBD1 as a possible D gene (6 bases). CDR3 length: 21 residues. V lost 3 bases and J lost 1, with 28 bases in between. The germline CDR1 and CDR2 sequences are LGHNT and FRNRAP. The CDR3 DNA sequence: TGTGCTAGTGGTTTTTTTTTACCCCGACAGGAAGGCCCCTATGCCAAAAACATTCAGTACTTC. Protein: CASGFFLPRQEGPYAKNIQYF.

Note on this clone: Other nucleotide sequences in the sample specify the same CDR3. This chain joins TRBV2 and TRBJ1-2; a possible D gene is TRBD1 (5 bases). V was clipped by 3 bases and J by 5 bases, with 7 bases between them. This CDR3 spans 12 amino acids. Germline CDR1 SNHLY, CDR2 FYNNEI. The chain's CDR3 is CASSDGGYGYTF. The CDR3 DNA reads TGTGCCAGCAGTGACGGGGGTTATGGCTACACCTTC.

A note on this clone: Other DNA sequences in this specimen translate into the identical CDR3. The V and J genes are TRBV9 and TRBJ2-6; D remains unclear. This CDR3 is built from 11 residues. V lost 5 bases and J 3 bases, leaving 0 bases between the germline ends. The germline V gene has CDR1 SGDLS and CDR2 YYNGEE. The CDR3 loop is CASSGANVLTF. The CDR3 coding sequence is TGTGCCAGCAGTGGGGCCAACGTCCTGACTTTC.

This rearrangement joins TRBV19 to TRBJ1-5; D unresolved. Trimming removed 5 bases from V and 2 bases from J, with 19 bases in between. Per the germline V gene, CDR1 is LNHDA and CDR2 is SQIVND (reference sequence). The CDR3 length is 17 residues. CDR3 in DNA: TGTGCCAGTAGTGGAAGCTCCCGGACTCGGGGCAATCAGCCCCAGCATTTT. Residues: CASSGSSRTRGNQPQHF.

The rearrangement links TRBV19 to TRBJ2-7; TRBD1 or TRBD2 may be the D gene (6 bases each). V lost 3 bases and J 3 bases, leaving 12 bases between the germline ends. Germline V gene lookup returns CDR1 LNHDA and CDR2 SQIVND (reference sequence). The CDR3 loop spans 14 amino acids. CDR3 sequence: CASSIAGTNYEQYF. The CDR3 DNA sequence: TGTGCCAGTAGTATCGCGGGGACAAACTACGAGCAGTACTTC.

To note about this clone: Within the sample, other DNA sequences also encode this same CDR3. V is TRBV18 and J is TRBJ1-5; D is ambiguous. The ends were cut back, 3 bases at V and 7 bases at J, with 10 bases in the middle. Germline assignment: CDR1 KGHSH and CDR2 LQKENI. The CDR3 consists of 13 residues. DNA of the CDR3: TGTGCCAGCTCACCCCCGTTGGGCCAGCCCCAGCATTTT. Amino acids: CASSPPLGQPQHF.

V is TRBV30 and J is TRBJ2-1; D is unclear. The CDR3 has 14 residues. The ends were cut back, 1 base at V and 0 bases at J, with 7 bases in the middle. Germline V CDR1 and CDR2: GTSNPN, SVGIG (reference sequence). The CDR3 sequence is CAWSAGRSYNEQFF. The DNA for the CDR3 is TGTGCCTGGAGTGCCGGACGCTCCTACAATGAGCAGTTCTTC.

The genes are TRBV2 and TRBJ2-2, with 14 bases aligning to TRBD2. The CDR3 totals 15 residues. CDR1 and CDR2 (germline): SNHLY, FYNNEI. V lost 6 bases to trimming and J lost 13 bases; unmatched junction nucleotides: 10. Written as DNA, the CDR3 is TGTGCCAGCAGAGATCGACTAGCGGGGGGGCCGCGGCTGTTTTTT. Protein: CASRDRLAGGPRLFF.

This rearrangement joins TRBV5-1 to TRBJ1-1; D is ambiguous. Trimming removed 0 bases from V and 0 bases from J, with 9 bases in between. Germline V gene data show CDR1 as SGHRS and CDR2 as YFSETQ. There are 15 residues in the CDR3. This chain's CDR3 is CASSLAPELNTEAFF. In DNA, the CDR3 is TGCGCCAGCAGCTTGGCCCCAGAGTTGAACACTGAAGCTTTCTTT.

As to this clone: The sample holds other DNA sequences that translate to the same CDR3. This chain joins TRBV18 and TRBJ2-7; weak D call: TRBD2 (5 bases). V lost 0 bases and J 2 bases, leaving 11 bases between the germline ends. Germline lookup yields CDR1 KGHSH and CDR2 LQKENI. This CDR3 has 15 amino acids. The CDR3 DNA reads TGTGCCAGCTCACCACCGGGTAGGGAGACCTACGAGCAGTACTTC. This translates into CASSPPGRETYEQYF.

The chain's CDR3 is CASSSGVSYGYTF. The CDR3 bases are TGTGCCAGCAGTTCGGGGGTGAGCTATGGCTACACCTTC. The J gene is TRBJ1-2, the V gene TRBV6-6; perhaps TRBD1 as D (5 bases). Germline CDR1 and CDR2: MNHNY and SVGAGI (reference sequence). The CDR3 runs 13 residues. V was pared by 4 bases and J by 4 bases, with 10 bases between.

To note about this clone: Other nucleotide sequences in the sample specify the same CDR3. The CDR3 DNA reads as TGTGCCAGCAGTGATCAGGGTATGAACACTGAAGCTTTCTTT. Amino acids: CASSDQGMNTEAFF. The chain carries TRBV2 and TRBJ1-1, with D possibly TRBD1 on 5 matching bases. The CDR3 has 14 residues. V lost 3 bases, J lost 0 bases, and 8 bases lay in between. The germline V gene encodes CDR1 SNHLY and CDR2 FYNNEI.

The J gene is TRBJ2-7, the V gene TRBV5-1; TRBD1 matches 11 bases. This CDR3 comprises 16 residues. Germline-derived CDR1 and CDR2 are SGHRS and YFSETQ. V lost 1 base and J lost 5; bases outside the gene matches: 8. CDR3 protein: CASSLSPGTGGDEQYF. CDR3 DNA sequence: TGCGCCAGCAGCTTGAGCCCGGGGACAGGGGGAGACGAGCAGTACTTC.

The chain uses TRBV2 and TRBJ2-2, with D possibly being TRBD1 (6 bases). This CDR3 contains 14 residues. CDR1 is SNHLY, CDR2 FYNNEI, per germline. Trimming took off 8 bases at V and 7 bases at J, with 17 bases between the two ends. CDR3 sequence (DNA): TGTGCCAGCCAACCCGTAAACAGGGACGGGGAGCTGTTTTTT. Translated, it gives CASQPVNRDGELFF.

This clone was seen a single time. The chain combines TRBV7-8 with TRBJ1-1; maybe TRBD1 (6 bases). CDR1 is SGHVS, CDR2 FQNEAQ, per germline. The CDR3 consists of 15 residues. With 5 bases removed from V and 3 bases from J, the gap between germline ends came to 16 bases. CDR3 residues: CASSLDREGDTEAFF. The CDR3 DNA reads TGTGCCAGCAGCCTCGACCGGGAGGGGGACACTGAAGCTTTCTTT.

The chain combines TRBV7-2 with TRBJ2-3, with D unclear. This CDR3 has 15 amino acids. V shed 1 base and J shed 1 base, with 9 bases lying between them. Germline V gene lookup returns CDR1 SGHTA and CDR2 FQGNSA. DNA for the CDR3: TGTGCCAGCAGCTTAGGTATAGGCGGCACAGATACGCAGTATTTT. The encoded protein is CASSLGIGGTDTQYF. The full variable domain, completed using reference TRBV7-2 and TRBJ2-3, is GAGVSQSPSNKVTEKGKDVELRCDPISGHTALYWYRQSLGQGLEFLIYFQGNSAPDKSGLPSDRFSAERTGGSVSTLTIQRTQQEDSAVYLCASSLGIGGTDTQYFGPGTRLTVL.

This chain links TRBV7-2 with TRBJ2-3; tentative D call: TRBD2 (6 bases). Per the germline V gene, CDR1 is SGHTA and CDR2 is FQGNSA. This CDR3 is built from 15 residues. The ends were cut back, 5 bases at V and 4 bases at J, with 16 bases in the middle. As DNA, the CDR3 is TGTGCCAGCAGCCCCCAGGGAGGATCTGCAGATACGCAGTATTTT. Translating it yields CASSPQGGSADTQYF.

Only one count was recorded for this clone. This chain uses TRBV4-3 with TRBJ2-7, with D perhaps matching TRBD1 (6 bases). Per the germline V gene, CDR1 is LGHNA and CDR2 is YSLEER. The CDR3 contains 17 residues. V lost 6 bases, J lost 3 bases, and 24 bases lay in between. This CDR3 is CASSHIFMPGHNYEQYF. The CDR3 DNA follows: TGCGCCAGCAGTCATATTTTCATGCCGGGACATAACTACGAGCAGTACTTC.

The chain uses TRBV6-6 and TRBJ2-7, with D unclear. Trimming removed 4 bases at V and 4 bases at J, with 5 bases between. The germline V gene has CDR1 MNHNY and CDR2 SVGAGI (reference sequence). CDR3 length: 11 residues. The CDR3 here is CASSLEYEQYF. DNA for the CDR3: TGTGCCAGCAGTTTGGAATACGAGCAGTACTTC.

As concerns this clone: Compared with germline, one end of the junction differs, possibly owing to a read error. This chain links TRBV13 with TRBJ2-7; D might be TRBD1 (7 bases). The CDR3 has 13 amino acids. Germline V gene lookup returns CDR1 PRHDT and CDR2 FYEKMQ (reference sequence). CDR3 protein: CASSLPTRQGPIF. In DNA, the CDR3 is TGTGCCAGCAGCTTACCGACTAGACAGGGTCCTATATTC.

Remarks on this clone: Different DNA sequences within this sample yield the same CDR3. V gene TRBV7-2 combines with J gene TRBJ2-7; 8 bases are a match to TRBD1. This CDR3 spans 15 amino acids. J gave up 0 bases and V 4 bases, and 5 bases lay outside the gene matches. CDR1 SGHTA and CDR2 FQGNSA come from the germline V gene. CDR3 DNA sequence: TGTGCCAGCAGCTCCGACAGGGGTCTCTCCTACGAGCAGTACTTC. The encoded protein is CASSSDRGLSYEQYF.

CDR3 nucleotide sequence: TGCGCCAGCAGTCAAGGGGGAGGAACTAACTATGGCTACACCTTC. Translation: CASSQGGGTNYGYTF. The rearrangement links TRBV23-1 to TRBJ1-2, with D possibly TRBD1 on 5 matching bases. TRBV23-1 is placed among ORFs of uncertain function. V lost 2 bases and J lost 0, with 10 bases in between. This CDR3 is built from 15 residues.

The chain combines TRBV4-1 with TRBJ2-1; 12 positions agree with TRBD2. Germline lookup yields CDR1 MGHRA and CDR2 YSYEKL. This CDR3 region has 16 residues. The trim removed 1 base at V and 13 bases at J, leaving 11 bases unmatched. The CDR3 reads CASSQGRASGRADQFF. In nucleotides, the CDR3 is TGCGCCAGCAGCCAAGGACGGGCTAGCGGGAGGGCCGACCAGTTCTTC.